Sequencing of this T cell receptor beta chain was carried out in a study of PD-L1 blockade in urothelial cancer. In the study overall: Dosed intravenously at 1,200 mg every 3 weeks, atezolizumab was initiated by patients at some point between 2014 and 2016. At 3 weeks after treatment start (second dose) and again at 6 weeks, blood was analyzed.

Patients in the study were battling locally advanced or metastatic urothelial carcinoma. CDR3 length equals 14 residues. Germline V gene lookup returns CDR1 SGHRS and CDR2 YFSETQ. Trimming took 0 bases from V and 9 from J; bases not matched to a gene: 7. On this clone: As yet, its antigen is unknown.

Study-wide points: Below-median pretreatment blood TCR clonality was associated with improved progression-free and overall survival.

Profiled with immunoSEQ multiplex PCR; TCRdb holds only in-frame clones, not every one. The data contain 65,000 to 80,000 clones, 80% to 85% of them singletons. The chain has TRBV5-1 and TRBJ2-3; 7 bases map to TRBD1. This specimen was PBMCs, taken around atezolizumab (anti-PD-L1) treatment. This TCR was recovered from a man in his 70s with urothelial cancer. The CDR3 DNA reads as TGCGCCAGCAGCTTGGGACAGGGCCTAGAGACGCAGTATTTT. Translating it yields CASSLGQGLETQYF.